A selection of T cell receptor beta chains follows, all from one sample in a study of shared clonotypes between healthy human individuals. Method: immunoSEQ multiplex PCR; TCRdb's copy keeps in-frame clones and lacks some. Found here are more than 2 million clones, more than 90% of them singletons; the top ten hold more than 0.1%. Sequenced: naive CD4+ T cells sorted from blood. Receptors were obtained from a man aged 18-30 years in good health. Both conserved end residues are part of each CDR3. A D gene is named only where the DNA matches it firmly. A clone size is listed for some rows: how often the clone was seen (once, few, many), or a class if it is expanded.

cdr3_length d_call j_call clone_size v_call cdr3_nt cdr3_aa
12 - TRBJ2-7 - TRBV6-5 TGTGCCAGCAGCGATGGGTTGGGCGAGCAGTACTTC CASSDGLGEQYF
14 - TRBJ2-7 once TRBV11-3 TGTGCCAGCAGCTTAGGTGGGGTACCCTACGAGCAGTACTTC CASSLGGVPYEQYF
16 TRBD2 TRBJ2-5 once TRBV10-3 TGTGCCATCAGTGCGGGACTAGCGGGCATCCGGGAGACCCAGTACTTC CAISAGLAGIRETQYF
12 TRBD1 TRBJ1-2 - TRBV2 TGTGCCAGCAGTGGAACAGGGGGCGGCTACACCTTC CASSGTGGGYTF
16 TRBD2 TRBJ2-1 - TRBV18 TGTGCCAGCTCACGAGGAGCGGGGAGTAACTACAATGAGCAGTTCTTC CASSRGAGSNYNEQFF
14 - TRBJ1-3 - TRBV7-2 TGTGCCAGCAGCTCCCGACGGTCTGGAAACACCATATATTTT CASSSRRSGNTIYF
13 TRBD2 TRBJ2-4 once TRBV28 TGTGCCAGCGGGGGAGGGACCAAAAACATTCAGTACTTC CASGGGTKNIQYF
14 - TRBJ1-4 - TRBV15 TGTGCCACCAGCAGAGGTGCAACTAATGAAAAACTGTTTTTT CATSRGATNEKLFF
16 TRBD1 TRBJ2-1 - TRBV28 TGTGCCAGCAGTTTTCGATCCGGGACAGGGAACAATGAGCAGTTCTTC CASSFRSGTGNNEQFF
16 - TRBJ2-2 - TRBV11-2 TGTGCCAGCAGCACATACCGGACAGAAAACACCGGGGAGCTGTTTTTT CASSTYRTENTGELFF
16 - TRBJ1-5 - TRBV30 TGTGCCTGGAGTGTCAAGGGTGTCGCGTTTAATCAGCCCCAGCATTTT CAWSVKGVAFNQPQHF
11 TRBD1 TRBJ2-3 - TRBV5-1 TGCGCCAGCCGGGGGACAGGGACGCAGTATTTT CASRGTGTQYF
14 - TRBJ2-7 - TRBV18 TGTGCCAGCTCACCAAGGATTGGATTGGGCGAGCAGTACTTC CASSPRIGLGEQYF
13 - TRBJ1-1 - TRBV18 TGTGCCAGCTCAAATTTCGGGGGGACTGAAGCTTTCTTT CASSNFGGTEAFF
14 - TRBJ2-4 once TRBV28 TGTGCCAGCAGTTCGACTGCAGCCAAAAACATTCAGTACTTC CASSSTAAKNIQYF
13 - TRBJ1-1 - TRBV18 TGTGCCAGCTCACCACGGCAAAACACTGAAGCTTTCTTT CASSPRQNTEAFF
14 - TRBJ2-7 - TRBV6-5 TGTGCCAGCAGTTACTCGGCCAGACCCTACGAGCAGTACTTC CASSYSARPYEQYF
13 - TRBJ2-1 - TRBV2 TGTGCCAGCAGGGGACTTACCAACAATGAGCAGTTCTTC CASRGLTNNEQFF
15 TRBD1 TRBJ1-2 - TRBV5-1 TGCGCCAGCAGCCCCGACAGGGTAACTAACTATGGCTACACCTTC CASSPDRVTNYGYTF
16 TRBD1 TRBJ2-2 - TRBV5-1 TGCGCCAGCAGCTTAAGGACAGGGCAGAACACCGGGGAGCTGTTTTTT CASSLRTGQNTGELFF
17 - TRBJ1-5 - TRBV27 TGTGCCAGCAGTTTATACTCGCGGCCTTATAGCAATCAGCCCCAGCATTTT CASSLYSRPYSNQPQHF
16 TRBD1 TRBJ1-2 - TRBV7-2 TGTGCCAGCACCAAACCCCACGCAGGGGGCGCAAATGGCTACACCTTC CASTKPHAGGANGYTF
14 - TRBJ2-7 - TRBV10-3 TGTGCCATCCAGCCTGGGGGGGCGCCGGCCGAGCAGTACTTC CAIQPGGAPAEQYF
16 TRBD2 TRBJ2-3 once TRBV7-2 TGTGCCAGCAGCCCCCGAGGGCTAGCGGGAGGCGATACGCAGTATTTT CASSPRGLAGGDTQYF
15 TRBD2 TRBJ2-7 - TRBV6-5 TGTGCCAGCAGTTACTCGGTGACTAGCGGAACTACGAGGTACTTC CASSYSVTSGTTRYF
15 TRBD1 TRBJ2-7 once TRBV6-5 TGTGCCAGCAGTTACAGCGGACAGGCAACCTACGAGCAGTACTTC CASSYSGQATYEQYF
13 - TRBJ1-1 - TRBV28 TGTGCCTCCCTGTTTATGGGAGCTAAGAGAGCTTTCTTT CASLFMGAKRAFF
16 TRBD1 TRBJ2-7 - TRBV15 TGTGCCACCAGCAGAGAAGCCGGGACAGGCCGCTACGAGCAGTACTTC CATSREAGTGRYEQYF
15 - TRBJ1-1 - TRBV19 TGTGCCAGTAGTATAGGGGCAGGGGTGAGCGCTGAAGCTTTCTTT CASSIGAGVSAEAFF
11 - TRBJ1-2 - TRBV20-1 TGCAGTGCTAGAGTGCTGGTTGGCTACACCTTC CSARVLVGYTF